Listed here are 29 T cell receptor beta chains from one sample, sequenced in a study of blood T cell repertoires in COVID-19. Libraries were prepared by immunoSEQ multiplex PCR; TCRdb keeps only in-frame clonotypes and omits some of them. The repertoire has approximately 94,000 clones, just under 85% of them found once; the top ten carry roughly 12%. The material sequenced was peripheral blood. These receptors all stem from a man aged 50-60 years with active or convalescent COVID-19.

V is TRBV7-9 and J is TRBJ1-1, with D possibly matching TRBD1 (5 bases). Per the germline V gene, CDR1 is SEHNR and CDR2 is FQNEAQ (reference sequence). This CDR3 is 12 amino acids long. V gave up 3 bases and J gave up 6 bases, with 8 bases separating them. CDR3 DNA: TGTGCCAGCAGCTTGGGACTGTCTGAAGCTTTCTTT. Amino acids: CASSLGLSEAFF.

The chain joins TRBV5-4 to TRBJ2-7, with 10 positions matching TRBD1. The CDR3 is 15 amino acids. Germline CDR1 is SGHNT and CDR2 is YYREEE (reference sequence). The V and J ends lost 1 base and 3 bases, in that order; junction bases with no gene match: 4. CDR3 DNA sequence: TGTGCCAGCAGCTTGCCGGGACAGGGGTACTACGAGCAGTACTTC. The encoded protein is CASSLPGQGYYEQYF.

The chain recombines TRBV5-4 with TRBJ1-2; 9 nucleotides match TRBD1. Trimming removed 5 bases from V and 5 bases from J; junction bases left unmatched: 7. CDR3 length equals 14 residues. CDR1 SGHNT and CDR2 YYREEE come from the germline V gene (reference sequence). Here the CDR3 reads CASRTLTGGYGYTF. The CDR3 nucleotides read TGTGCCAGCAGAACCCTGACAGGGGGGTATGGCTACACCTTC.

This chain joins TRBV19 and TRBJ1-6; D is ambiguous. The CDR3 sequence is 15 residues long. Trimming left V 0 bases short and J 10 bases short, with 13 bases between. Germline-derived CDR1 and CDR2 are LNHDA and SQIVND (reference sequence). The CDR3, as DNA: TGTGCCAGTAGTATAGATTTACAGTCAGTCTCACCCCTCCACTTT. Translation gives CASSIDLQSVSPLHF. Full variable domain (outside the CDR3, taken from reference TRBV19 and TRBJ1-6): DGGITQSPKYLFRKEGQNVTLSCEQNLNHDAMYWYRQDPGQGLRLIYYSQIVNDFQKGDIAEGYSVSREKKESFPLTVTSAQKNPTAFYLCASSIDLQSVSPLHFGNGTRLTVT.

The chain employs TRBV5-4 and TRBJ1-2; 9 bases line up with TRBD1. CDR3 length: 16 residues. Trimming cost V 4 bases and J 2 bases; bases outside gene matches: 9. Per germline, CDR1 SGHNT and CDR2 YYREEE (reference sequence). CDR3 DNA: TGTGCCAGCAGCCCGGGGGGGACAGGGAGGAACTATGGCTACACCTTC. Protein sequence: CASSPGGTGRNYGYTF.

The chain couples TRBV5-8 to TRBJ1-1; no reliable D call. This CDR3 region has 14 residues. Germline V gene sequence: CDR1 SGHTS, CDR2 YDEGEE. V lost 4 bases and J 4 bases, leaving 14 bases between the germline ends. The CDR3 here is CASSLDGRITEAFF. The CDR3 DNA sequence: TGTGCCAGCAGCCTAGACGGCCGCATCACTGAAGCTTTCTTT.

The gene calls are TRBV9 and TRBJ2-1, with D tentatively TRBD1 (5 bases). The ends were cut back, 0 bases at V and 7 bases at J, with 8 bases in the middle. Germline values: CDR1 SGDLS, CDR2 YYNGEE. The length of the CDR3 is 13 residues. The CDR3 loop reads CASSVDRQNEQFF. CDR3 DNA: TGTGCCAGCAGCGTAGACAGGCAGAATGAGCAGTTCTTC.

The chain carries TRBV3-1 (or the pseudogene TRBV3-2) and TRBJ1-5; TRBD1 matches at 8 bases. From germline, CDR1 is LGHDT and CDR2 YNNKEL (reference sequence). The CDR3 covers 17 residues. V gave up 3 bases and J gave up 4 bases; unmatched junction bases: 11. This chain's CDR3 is CASSHSGGGSPNQPQHF. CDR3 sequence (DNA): TGTGCCAGCAGCCACTCAGGGGGCGGTTCCCCTAATCAGCCCCAGCATTTT.

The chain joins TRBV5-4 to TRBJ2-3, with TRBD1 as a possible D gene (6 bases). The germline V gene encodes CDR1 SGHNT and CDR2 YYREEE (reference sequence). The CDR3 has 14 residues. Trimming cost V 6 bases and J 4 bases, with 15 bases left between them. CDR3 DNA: TGTGCCAGCACCCCGGACAGTACCGCAGATACGCAGTATTTT. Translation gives CASTPDSTADTQYF.

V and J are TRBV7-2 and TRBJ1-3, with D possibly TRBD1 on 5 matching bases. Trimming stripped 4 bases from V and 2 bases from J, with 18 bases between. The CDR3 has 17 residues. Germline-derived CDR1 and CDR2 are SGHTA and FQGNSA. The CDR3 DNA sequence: TGTGCCAGCAGCTCTTCATTCAGGGTCGAAGCTGGAAACACCATATATTTT. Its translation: CASSSSFRVEAGNTIYF.

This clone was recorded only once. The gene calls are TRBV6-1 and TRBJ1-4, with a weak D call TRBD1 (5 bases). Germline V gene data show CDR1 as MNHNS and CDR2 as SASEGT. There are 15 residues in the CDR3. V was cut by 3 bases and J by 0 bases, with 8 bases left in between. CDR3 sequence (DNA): TGTGCCAGCAGTGACGACAGATCAACTAATGAAAAACTGTTTTTT. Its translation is CASSDDRSTNEKLFF.

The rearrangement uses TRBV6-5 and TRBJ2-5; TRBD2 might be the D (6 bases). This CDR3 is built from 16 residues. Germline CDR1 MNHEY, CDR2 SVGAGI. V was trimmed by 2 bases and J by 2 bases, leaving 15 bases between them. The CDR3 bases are TGTGCCAGCAGTTACCGGGCGGGATGGCGGCAAGAGACCCAGTACTTC. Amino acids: CASSYRAGWRQETQYF.

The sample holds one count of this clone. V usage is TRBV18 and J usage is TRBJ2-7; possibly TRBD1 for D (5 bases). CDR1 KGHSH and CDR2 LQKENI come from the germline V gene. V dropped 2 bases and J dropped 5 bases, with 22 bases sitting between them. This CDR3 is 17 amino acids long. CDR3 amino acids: CASSPIARTPKEHEQYF. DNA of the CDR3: TGTGCCAGCTCACCAATAGCAAGGACACCCAAGGAGCACGAGCAGTACTTC. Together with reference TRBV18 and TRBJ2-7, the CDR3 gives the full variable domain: NAGVMQNPRHLVRRRGQEARLRCSPMKGHSHVYWYRQLPEEGLKFMVYLQKENIIDESGMPKERFSAEFPKEGPSILRIQQVVRGDSAAYFCASSPIARTPKEHEQYFGPGTRLTVT.

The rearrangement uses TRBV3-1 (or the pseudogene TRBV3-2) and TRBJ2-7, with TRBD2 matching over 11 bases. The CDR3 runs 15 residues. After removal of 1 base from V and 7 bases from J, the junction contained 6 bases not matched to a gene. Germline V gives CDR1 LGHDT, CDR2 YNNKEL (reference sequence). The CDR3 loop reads CASSQGLAGGLEQYF. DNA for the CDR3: TGTGCCAGCAGCCAAGGTCTAGCGGGAGGTCTTGAGCAGTACTTC.

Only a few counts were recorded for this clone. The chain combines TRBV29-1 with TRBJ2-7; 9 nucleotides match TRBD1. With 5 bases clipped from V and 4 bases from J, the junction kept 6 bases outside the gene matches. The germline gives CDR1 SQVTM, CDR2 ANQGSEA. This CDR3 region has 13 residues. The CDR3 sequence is CSVLDRGGYEQYF. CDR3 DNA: TGCAGCGTTCTGGACAGGGGTGGTTACGAGCAGTACTTC.

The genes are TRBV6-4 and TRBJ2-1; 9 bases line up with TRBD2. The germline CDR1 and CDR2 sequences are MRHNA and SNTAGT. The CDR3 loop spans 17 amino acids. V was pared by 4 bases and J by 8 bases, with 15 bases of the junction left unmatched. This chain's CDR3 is CASSAFPTSGPEDEQFF. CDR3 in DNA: TGTGCCAGCAGTGCCTTCCCGACTAGCGGCCCCGAGGATGAGCAGTTCTTC.

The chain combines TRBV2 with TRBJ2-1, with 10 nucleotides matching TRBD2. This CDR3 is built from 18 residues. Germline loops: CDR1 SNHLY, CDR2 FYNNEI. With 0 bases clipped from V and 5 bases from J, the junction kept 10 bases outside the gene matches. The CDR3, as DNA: TGTGCCAGCAGTGAAGCGCATCAGGGAGCGGGAGGGGACAATGAGCAGTTCTTC. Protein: CASSEAHQGAGGDNEQFF.

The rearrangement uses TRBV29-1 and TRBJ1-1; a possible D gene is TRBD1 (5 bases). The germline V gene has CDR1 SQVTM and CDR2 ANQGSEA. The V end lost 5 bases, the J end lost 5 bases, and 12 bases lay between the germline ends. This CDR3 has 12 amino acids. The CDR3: CSVLSRETEAFF. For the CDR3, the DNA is TGCAGCGTTCTTTCCAGGGAAACTGAAGCTTTCTTT.

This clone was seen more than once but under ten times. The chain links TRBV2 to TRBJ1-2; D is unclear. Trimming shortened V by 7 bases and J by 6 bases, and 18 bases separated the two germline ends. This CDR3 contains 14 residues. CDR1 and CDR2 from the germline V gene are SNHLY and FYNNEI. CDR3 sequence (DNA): TGTGCCAGCACTAAAGAGGGCCAGGCGAATGGCTACACCTTC. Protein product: CASTKEGQANGYTF.

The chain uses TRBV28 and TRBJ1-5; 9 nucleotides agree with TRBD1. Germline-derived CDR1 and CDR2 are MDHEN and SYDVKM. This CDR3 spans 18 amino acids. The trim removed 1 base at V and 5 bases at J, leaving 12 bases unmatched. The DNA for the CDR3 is TGTGCCAGCAGTTTATCGCCCAGGGGACAGGGCTTCGATCAGCCCCAGCATTTT. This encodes CASSLSPRGQGFDQPQHF.

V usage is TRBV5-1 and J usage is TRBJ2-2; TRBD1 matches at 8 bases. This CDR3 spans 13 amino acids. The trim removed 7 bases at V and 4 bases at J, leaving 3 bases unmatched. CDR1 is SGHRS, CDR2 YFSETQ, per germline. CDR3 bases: TGCGCCAGCCTCGGACAGGGCACCGGGGAGCTGTTTTTT. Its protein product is CASLGQGTGELFF. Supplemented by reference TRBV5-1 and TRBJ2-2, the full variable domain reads KAGVTQTPRYLIKTRGQQVTLSCSPISGHRSVSWYQQTPGQGLQFLFEYFSETQRNKGNFPGRFSGRQFSNSRSEMNVSTLELGDSALYLCASLGQGTGELFFGEGSRLTVL.

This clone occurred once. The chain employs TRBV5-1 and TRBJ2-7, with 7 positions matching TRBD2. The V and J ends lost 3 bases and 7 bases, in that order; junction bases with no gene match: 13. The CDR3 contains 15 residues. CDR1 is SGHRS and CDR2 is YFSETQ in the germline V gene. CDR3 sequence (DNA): TGCGCCAGCAGCTACGAGCCCGGGAGGCCAAATGAGCAGTACTTC. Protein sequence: CASSYEPGRPNEQYF.

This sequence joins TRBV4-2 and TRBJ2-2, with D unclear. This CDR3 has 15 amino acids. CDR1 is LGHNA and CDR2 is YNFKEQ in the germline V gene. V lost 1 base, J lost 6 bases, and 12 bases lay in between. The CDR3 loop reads CASSQVDDISGELFF. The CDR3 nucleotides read TGTGCCAGCAGCCAAGTCGATGACATCTCCGGGGAGCTGTTTTTT.

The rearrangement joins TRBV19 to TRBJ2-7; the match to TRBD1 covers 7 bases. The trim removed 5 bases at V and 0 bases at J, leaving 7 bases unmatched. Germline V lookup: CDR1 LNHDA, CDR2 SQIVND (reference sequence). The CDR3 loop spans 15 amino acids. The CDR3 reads CASSPSTGSSYEQYF. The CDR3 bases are TGTGCCAGTAGTCCGTCGACAGGGAGCTCCTACGAGCAGTACTTC.

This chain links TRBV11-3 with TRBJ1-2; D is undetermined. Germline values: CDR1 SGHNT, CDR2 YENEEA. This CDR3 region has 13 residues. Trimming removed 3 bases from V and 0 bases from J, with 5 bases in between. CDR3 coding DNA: TGTGCCAGCAGCTTTGGAGCTAACTATGGCTACACCTTC. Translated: CASSFGANYGYTF.

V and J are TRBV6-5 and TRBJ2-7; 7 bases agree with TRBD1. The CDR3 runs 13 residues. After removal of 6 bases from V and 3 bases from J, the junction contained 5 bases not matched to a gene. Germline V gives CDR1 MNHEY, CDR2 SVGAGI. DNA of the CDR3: TGTGCCAGCAGCCGGGGACAGAGCTACGAGCAGTACTTC. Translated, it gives CASSRGQSYEQYF.

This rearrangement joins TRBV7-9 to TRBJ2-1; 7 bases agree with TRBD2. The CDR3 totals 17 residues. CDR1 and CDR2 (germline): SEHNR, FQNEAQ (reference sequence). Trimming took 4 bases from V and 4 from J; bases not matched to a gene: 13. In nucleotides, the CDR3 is TGTGCCAGCAGCTCCACGACCAGGCGGGAGCGATACAATGAGCAGTTCTTC. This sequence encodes CASSSTTRRERYNEQFF.

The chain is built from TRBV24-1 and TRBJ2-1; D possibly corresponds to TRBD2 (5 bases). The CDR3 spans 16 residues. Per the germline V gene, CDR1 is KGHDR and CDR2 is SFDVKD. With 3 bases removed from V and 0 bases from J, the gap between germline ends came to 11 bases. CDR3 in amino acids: CATSDPGLSSYNEQFF. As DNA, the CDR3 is TGTGCCACCAGTGATCCCGGACTGAGCTCCTACAATGAGCAGTTCTTC.

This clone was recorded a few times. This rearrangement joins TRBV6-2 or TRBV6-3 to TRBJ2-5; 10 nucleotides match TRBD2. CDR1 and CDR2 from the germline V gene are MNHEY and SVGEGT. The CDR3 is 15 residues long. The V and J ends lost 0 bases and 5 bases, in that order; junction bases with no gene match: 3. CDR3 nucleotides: TGTGCCAGCAGTTACTCGTCTAGCGGGAGTGAGACCCAGTACTTC. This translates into CASSYSSSGSETQYF.